Listed below are T cell receptor beta chains from one sample, sequenced in a study of glioma-infiltrating T cells after dendritic cell vaccination. Assay: immunoSEQ multiplex PCR; the TCRdb copy retains only in-frame clones and omits some. Of about 1,100 clones listed, roughly 86% are singletons. This material consisted of tumor tissue, taken after dendritic cell vaccination. Every receptor here comes from a human donor with glioblastoma. Both conserved end residues are part of each CDR3. The order of the fields is CDR3 protein, CDR3 DNA, D gene, J gene, clone size, V gene. D genes are given only for firm matches. A clone size is listed for some rows: how often the clone was seen (once, few, many), or a class if it is expanded.

CDR3aa: CASSLYVQETQYF
CDR3nt: TGTGCCAGCAGCTTATATGTCCAAGAGACCCAGTACTTC
d_gene: NA
j_gene: TRBJ2-5
abundance: NA
v_gene: TRBV7-3

CDR3aa: CASSEAGQGSNEQFF
CDR3nt: TGTGCCAGCAGTGAAGCGGGACAGGGTTCCAATGAGCAGTTCTTC
d_gene: TRBD1
j_gene: TRBJ2-1
abundance: once
v_gene: TRBV2

CDR3aa: CAWSPTGLAGNTIYF
CDR3nt: TGTGCCTGGAGTCCAACAGGGCTAGCTGGAAACACCATATATTTT
d_gene: NA
j_gene: TRBJ1-3
abundance: few
v_gene: TRBV30

CDR3aa: CASSPPGGQEYGYTF
CDR3nt: TGTGCCAGCAGCCCCCCGGGGGGTCAGGAGTATGGCTACACCTTC
d_gene: NA
j_gene: TRBJ1-2
abundance: NA
v_gene: TRBV9

CDR3aa: CAWRAGTSGSGETQYF
CDR3nt: TGTGCCTGGAGAGCCGGGACTAGCGGGTCAGGAGAGACCCAGTACTTC
d_gene: TRBD2
j_gene: TRBJ2-5
abundance: NA
v_gene: TRBV30

CDR3aa: CASAPGQAYNEQFF
CDR3nt: TGTGCTAGTGCCCCGGGACAGGCCTACAATGAGCAGTTCTTC
d_gene: TRBD1
j_gene: TRBJ2-1
abundance: NA
v_gene: TRBV12-5

CDR3aa: CASSFSELSYEQYF
CDR3nt: TGTGCCAGCAGCTTTAGCGAACTCTCCTACGAGCAGTACTTC
d_gene: NA
j_gene: TRBJ2-7
abundance: NA
v_gene: TRBV5-6

CDR3aa: CASRKELDTGELFF
CDR3nt: TGTGCCAGCAGAAAAGAGTTGGACACCGGGGAGCTGTTTTTT
d_gene: NA
j_gene: TRBJ2-2
abundance: NA
v_gene: TRBV27

CDR3aa: CASSELWAGGDYGYTF
CDR3nt: TGTGCCAGCAGTGAACTTTGGGCAGGGGGCGACTATGGCTACACCTTC
d_gene: TRBD1
j_gene: TRBJ1-2
abundance: once
v_gene: TRBV6-1

CDR3aa: CASSLGPGVGYGYTF
CDR3nt: TGTGCCAGCAGCTTAGGGCCAGGGGTGGGCTATGGCTACACCTTC
d_gene: NA
j_gene: TRBJ1-2
abundance: NA
v_gene: TRBV11-2

CDR3aa: CASSLASSAPPPNF
CDR3nt: TGTGCCAGCAGCTTAGCTTCGAGTGCGCCCCCCCCCAACTTC
d_gene: NA
j_gene: TRBJ2-7
abundance: once
v_gene: TRBV7-9

CDR3aa: CASSRLLGEKLFF
CDR3nt: TGTGCCAGCAGCCGCCTTCTCGGTGAAAAACTGTTTTTT
d_gene: NA
j_gene: TRBJ1-4
abundance: NA
v_gene: TRBV6-6

CDR3aa: CASSLSRENYEQYF
CDR3nt: TGTGCCAGCAGTTTATCGAGGGAAAACTACGAGCAGTACTTC
d_gene: NA
j_gene: TRBJ2-7
abundance: NA
v_gene: TRBV27

CDR3aa: CASSVVGQSTEAFF
CDR3nt: TGTGCCAGCAGCGTAGTCGGACAGAGCACTGAAGCTTTCTTT
d_gene: NA
j_gene: TRBJ1-1
abundance: NA
v_gene: TRBV9

CDR3aa: CASSYSMGLPGELFF
CDR3nt: TGTGCCAGCAGTTACTCTATGGGACTCCCCGGGGAGCTGTTTTTT
d_gene: NA
j_gene: TRBJ2-2
abundance: NA
v_gene: TRBV6-5

CDR3aa: CASSPPGQPLGSGANVLTF
CDR3nt: TGTGCCAGCAGCCCCCCGGGACAGCCTCTAGGCTCTGGGGCCAACGTCCTGACTTTC
d_gene: TRBD1
j_gene: TRBJ2-6
abundance: NA
v_gene: TRBV14

CDR3aa: CASSRDRENIQYF
CDR3nt: TGTGCCAGCAGCCGGGATAGGGAAAACATTCAGTACTTC
d_gene: NA
j_gene: TRBJ2-4
abundance: NA
v_gene: TRBV11-2

CDR3aa: CASSLSELSSYNEQFF
CDR3nt: TGTGCCAGCAGTTTAAGCGAGTTGAGCTCCTACAATGAGCAGTTCTTC
d_gene: NA
j_gene: TRBJ2-1
abundance: NA
v_gene: TRBV6-5

CDR3aa: CASSESGHRNQPQHF
CDR3nt: TGCGCCAGCAGTGAGTCGGGACACCGGAATCAGCCCCAGCATTTT
d_gene: NA
j_gene: TRBJ1-5
abundance: NA
v_gene: TRBV10-2

CDR3aa: CASREGQGNQETQYF
CDR3nt: TGTGCCAGCAGAGAAGGGCAGGGCAACCAAGAGACCCAGTACTTC
d_gene: NA
j_gene: TRBJ2-5
abundance: once
v_gene: TRBV13